This is a list of T cell receptor beta chains from one sample in a study of CD8+CD57+ T cells in acquired aplastic anemia. TCRdb reanalysed the reads using MiXCR and keeps one entry per CDR3 protein. This sample has more than 250,000 distinct CDR3 sequences; about 80% occur once, and the top ten carry around 40%. The specimen sequenced was sorted CD4+, CD8+, or CD8+CD57+ T cells (not recorded which) from PBMCs. These TCRs come from a human donor with aplastic anemia. Both conserved end residues are part of each CDR3. D genes are given only for firm matches. The listing skips clone size in some rows; elsewhere it reads once, few, many or a size class.

v_call	clone_size	d_call	j_call	cdr3_aa	cdr3_nt
TRBV7-8	.	TRBD2	TRBJ2-3	CASSLPGGPDVQYF	TGTGCCAGCAGCTTACCGGGGGGTCCCGATGTGCAGTATTTT
TRBV19	.	.	TRBJ2-1	CASSLSGLFYNEQFF	TGTGCCAGTAGTCTGTCGGGGCTGTTCTACAATGAGCAGTTCTTC
TRBV5-4	.	.	TRBJ2-3	CASSLASAGFLDTQYF	TGTGCCAGCAGCTTGGCTAGCGCGGGATTTTTGGATACGCAGTATTTT
TRBV4-3	.	.	TRBJ1-1	CASSQEGF	TGCGCCAGCAGCCAAGAAGGGTTT
TRBV19	.	.	TRBJ2-7	CASSKSRRAYEEHF	TGTGCCAGTAGTAAATCTAGGAGAGCCTACGAGGAGCACTTC
TRBV5-1	once	.	TRBJ2-5	CASSGGRTYETQYF	TGCGCCAGCAGCGGGGGGAGGACCTACGAGACCCAGTACTTC
TRBV7-8	.	.	TRBJ2-2	CASSVYPDDTARALFF	TGTGCCAGCAGCGTTTATCCAGACGATACAGCCCGGGCCCTGTTTTTT
TRBV2	.	.	TRBJ2-1	CASREGGGNGQDEQSF	TGTGCCAGCAGGGAGGGGGGCGGAAACGGTCAGGATGAGCAGTCATTC
TRBV2	.	TRBD2	TRBJ2-3	CASRDGGIDKQYF	TGTGCCAGCAGGGACGGGGGGATAGATAAGCAGTATTTC
TRBV19	few	TRBD1	TRBJ2-7	CASSTTGNEQYF	TGTGCCAGTAGTACGACAGGGAACGAGCAGTACTTC
TRBV20-1	.	TRBD1	TRBJ1-2	CSARDIGQGHGYTF	TGCAGTGCTAGAGATATAGGACAGGGACATGGCTACACCTTC
TRBV2	.	TRBD2	TRBJ2-3	CASSVAGEPDKHYF	TGTGCCAGCAGCGTAGCGGGAGAACCCGATAAGCATTATTTT
TRBV7-9	.	.	TRBJ2-3	CASSLEGRGDTQYF	TGTGCCAGCAGCTTAGAGGGACGGGGCGATACGCAGTATTTT
TRBV7-2	.	.	TRBJ2-6	CASSHRGGADTKALTF	TGTGCCAGCAGCCACAGAGGAGGGGCGGACACCAAAGCCCTGACTTTC
TRBV5-1	.	TRBD1	TRBJ2-3	CASSLAQGHSTQYF	TGCGCCAGCAGCTTGGCACAGGGGCACTCTACGCAGTATTTT
TRBV7-9	.	.	TRBJ1-2	CASSLEGSYGVYGYTF	TGTGCCAGCAGCTTAGAGGGTAGCTACGGGGTATATGGCTACACCTTC
TRBV13	once	.	TRBJ2-3	CASRSVGADTQYF	TGTGCCAGCAGAAGTGTGGGGGCAGATACGCAGTATTTT
TRBV19	.	.	TRBJ1-2	CASTLSAVGGYTF	TGTGCCAGTACCCTCAGCGCCGTAGGCGGCTACACCTTC
TRBV5-8	.	TRBD2	TRBJ2-3	CASSFTSGIEDTQYF	TGTGCCAGCAGCTTTACTAGCGGGATCGAGGATACGCAGTATTTT
TRBV19	.	.	TRBJ1-5	CASSSTGIRNQPQHF	TGTGCCAGTAGCAGCACAGGGATCCGCAATCAGCCCCAGCATTTT
TRBV4-1	.	.	TRBJ2-1	CASHPTGGDNEQFF	TGCGCCAGCCATCCGACCGGAGGGGACAATGAGCAGTTCTTC
TRBV7-3	.	TRBD2	TRBJ2-3	CASRYGGTYRQNF	TGTGCCAGCAGGTACGGGGGGACTTATAGGCAGAATTTT
TRBV19	.	.	TRBJ1-2	CASSITGGADYEQSF	TGTGCCAGTAGCATAACTGGCGGCGCCGACTATGAGCAGTCCTTC
TRBV9	.	.	TRBJ2-3	CASTIHSNQPQHYF	TGTGCCAGCACCATCCATAGCAATCAGCCCCAGCATTATTTT
TRBV19	.	.	TRBJ2-1	CTSSIARGAYEQLF	TGTACCAGTAGTATAGCTAGGGGAGCCTATGAGCAGCTCTTC